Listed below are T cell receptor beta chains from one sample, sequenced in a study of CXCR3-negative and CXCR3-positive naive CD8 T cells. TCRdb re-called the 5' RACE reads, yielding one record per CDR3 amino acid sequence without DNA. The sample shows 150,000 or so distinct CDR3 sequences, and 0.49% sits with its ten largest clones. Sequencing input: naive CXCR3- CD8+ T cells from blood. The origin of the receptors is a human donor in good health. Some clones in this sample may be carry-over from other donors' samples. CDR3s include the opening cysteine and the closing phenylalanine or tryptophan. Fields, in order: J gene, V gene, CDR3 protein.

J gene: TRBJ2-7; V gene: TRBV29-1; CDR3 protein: CSALPRGSYEQYF
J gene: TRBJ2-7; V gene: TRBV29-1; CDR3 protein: CSASTGLSYEQYF
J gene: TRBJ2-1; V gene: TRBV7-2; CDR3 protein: CASSFWGDGEQFF
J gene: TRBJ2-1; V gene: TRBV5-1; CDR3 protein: CASSLSSSYNEQFF
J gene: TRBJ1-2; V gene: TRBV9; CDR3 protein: CASSPDGLYNYGYTF
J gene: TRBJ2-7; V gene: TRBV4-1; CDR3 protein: CASSQAGGGSYEQYF
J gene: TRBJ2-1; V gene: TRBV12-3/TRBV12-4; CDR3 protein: CASSLGQPHDEQFF
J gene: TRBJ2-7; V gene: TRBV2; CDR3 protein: CASTEGSSGALYEQYF
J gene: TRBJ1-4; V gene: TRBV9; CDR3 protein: CASSPMGHPEKLFF
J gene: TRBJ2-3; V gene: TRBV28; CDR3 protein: CASSPRLAVILDTQYF
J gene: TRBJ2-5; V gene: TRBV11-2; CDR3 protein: CASSLAPTEKETQYF
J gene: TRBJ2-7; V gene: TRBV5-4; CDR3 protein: CASSLADGPYEQYF
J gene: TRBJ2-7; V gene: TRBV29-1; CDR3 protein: CSVELAGDKPYEQYF
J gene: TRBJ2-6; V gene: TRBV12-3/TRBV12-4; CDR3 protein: CASRDPGQAITPPSGANVLTF
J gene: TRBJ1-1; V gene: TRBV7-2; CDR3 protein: CANDRVLNTEAFF
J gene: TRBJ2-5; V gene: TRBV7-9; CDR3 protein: CASSLLVAGARNEQFF
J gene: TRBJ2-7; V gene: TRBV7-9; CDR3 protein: CASSLGVHYEQYF
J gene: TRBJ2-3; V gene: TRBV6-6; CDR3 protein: CASSYQPGLATSRADTQYF
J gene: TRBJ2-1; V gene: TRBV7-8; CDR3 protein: CASSPARWAPLHQFF
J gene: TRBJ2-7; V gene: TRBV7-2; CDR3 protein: CASSPTTSGSAYEQYF
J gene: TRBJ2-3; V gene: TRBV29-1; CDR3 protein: CSVSGASTDTQYF
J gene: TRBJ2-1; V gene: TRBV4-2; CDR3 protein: CASSLFTGTEPNEQFF
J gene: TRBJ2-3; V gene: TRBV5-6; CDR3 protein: CASSLRFPDTQYF
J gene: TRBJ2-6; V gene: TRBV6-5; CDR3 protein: CASSYSRTGGSGANVLTF
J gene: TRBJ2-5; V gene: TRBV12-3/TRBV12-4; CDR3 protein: CASSRSGGAGPQKETQYF
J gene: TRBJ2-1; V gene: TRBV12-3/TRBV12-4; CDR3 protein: CASSLPGTTTNEQFF
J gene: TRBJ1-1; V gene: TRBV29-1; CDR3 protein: CSAVTGTTRDTEAFF